A selection of T cell receptor beta chains follows, all from one sample in a study of blood T cell repertoires in COVID-19. Profiling relied on immunoSEQ multiplex PCR, and the TCRdb table lists in-frame clones only, not all of them. The sample lists 80,000 or so clones, 81% seen once, with roughly 40% in the top ten. Sequenced material: peripheral blood. All receptors come from a man older than 75 with acute or convalescent COVID-19. Both conserved end residues are part of each CDR3. The order of the fields is J gene, D gene, clone size, V gene, CDR3 DNA, CDR3 protein. A D gene is named only where the DNA matches it firmly. The size entry is marked missing in some rows and otherwise reads once, few, many or a size class.

>TRBJ2-7|TRBD2|-|TRBV19
TGTGCCAGTAGTCCAACCTGGACTAGCGCATACGAGCAGTACTTC
CASSPTWTSAYEQYF
>TRBJ1-1|-|once|TRBV10-3
TGTGCCTCCTACGAGGGGGGGAGGAACACTGAAGCTTTCTTT
CASYEGGRNTEAFF
>TRBJ1-5|-|once|TRBV18
TGTGCCAGCTCACCGGTCCAGAGCAATCAGCCCCAGCATTTT
CASSPVQSNQPQHF
>TRBJ2-1|-|-|TRBV5-4
TGTGCCAGCAGCATCGGGACTCGCGAGTACAATGAGCAGTTCTTC
CASSIGTREYNEQFF
>TRBJ1-2|TRBD1|-|TRBV2
TGTGCCAGCAGTGAAGTCAGGACAGGGCTGGGCTACACCTTC
CASSEVRTGLGYTF
>TRBJ1-2|TRBD1|few|TRBV14
TGTGCCAGCAGCCCGACAGGGACCCTTGGCTATGGCTACACCTTC
CASSPTGTLGYGYTF
>TRBJ1-2|-|few|TRBV12-3/TRBV12-4
TGTGCCAGCATTAACAGGGTGAACTATGGCTACACCTTC
CASINRVNYGYTF
>TRBJ2-3|TRBD2|-|TRBV28
TGTGCCAGCAGTCCGTGGGAGGGTCGGCAAGGGGACGATGTTGATACGCAGTATTTT
CASSPWEGRQGDDVDTQYF
>TRBJ2-1|-|few|TRBV2
TGTGCCAGCAGTGAACTAAGCTCCTACAATGAGCAGTTCTTC
CASSELSSYNEQFF
>TRBJ2-5|TRBD2|-|TRBV5-5
TGTGCCAGCAGACGACTAGCGGGAGGGAGGGTCGGAGAGACCCAGTACTTC
CASRRLAGGRVGETQYF
>TRBJ1-4|-|once|TRBV21-1
TGTGCCAGCAGCAATCGGACAGGGAGTGATCCTTATGAAAAACTGTTTTTT
CASSNRTGSDPYEKLFF
>TRBJ2-7|TRBD1|-|TRBV6-5
TGTGCCAGCGGGACAGGGGGCTCCTACGAGCAGTACTTC
CASGTGGSYEQYF
>TRBJ2-7|TRBD1|-|TRBV27
TGTGCCAGCAGTTTTATGGGGACAGGGACCTACGAGCAGTACTTC
CASSFMGTGTYEQYF
>TRBJ2-5|TRBD1|-|TRBV15
TGTGCCACCAGCAGGACAGGGTCGGAGACCCAGTACTTC
CATSRTGSETQYF
>TRBJ2-1|TRBD2|-|TRBV4-3
TGCGCCAGCAGCCAAGAGGCTCTAGCGGGGTTCAATGAGCAGTTCTTC
CASSQEALAGFNEQFF
>TRBJ1-1|TRBD1|-|TRBV3-1/TRBV3-2
TGTGCCAGCAGCCAAGCAGGGGGGAACACTGAAGCTTTCTTT
CASSQAGGNTEAFF
>TRBJ2-7|TRBD2|-|TRBV20-1
TGCAGTGCTAGTGGGCGCCTAGCGGGAGTAGGCGAGCAGTACTTC
CSASGRLAGVGEQYF
>TRBJ1-2|-|-|TRBV11-2
TGTGCCAGCAGCTCATCACTCGCGGGGCGAGACTACACCTTC
CASSSSLAGRDYTF
>TRBJ2-3|-|-|TRBV7-3
TGTGCCAGCAGCTTAACCCCACTAGGTCTAGATACGCAGTATTTT
CASSLTPLGLDTQYF
>TRBJ2-1|-|once|TRBV29-1
TGCAGCGTTGGGACCACACTAGTCTACAATGAGCAGTTCTTC
CSVGTTLVYNEQFF
>TRBJ1-4|-|-|TRBV7-2
TGTGCCAGCAGCTTATATGGGACACGAGAGAAAGAAAAACTGTTTTTT
CASSLYGTREKEKLFF
>TRBJ2-4|-|-|TRBV2
TGTGCCAGCAGTGAACGCTTGTGGGGCGATCTAGCCAAAAACATTCAGTACTTC
CASSERLWGDLAKNIQYF
>TRBJ2-1|-|-|TRBV11-3
TGTGCCAGCAGCTCCCAGTCGGGGGATGAGCAGTTCTTC
CASSSQSGDEQFF
>TRBJ1-4|TRBD1|-|TRBV6-2/TRBV6-3
TGTGCCAGCAGTTTCTCCGGAGCCGGGACAGTAGCGTTT
CASSFSGAGTVAF
>TRBJ2-1|TRBD2|-|TRBV11-3
TGTGCCAGCAGCCTTGGGGGCGGGAGGGCCTCAGATGAGCAGTTCTTC
CASSLGGGRASDEQFF
>TRBJ1-2|TRBD1|few|TRBV6-4
TGTGCCAGCAGTGAGGACAGGGGGTCTGGCTACACCTTC
CASSEDRGSGYTF
>TRBJ1-6|-|-|TRBV28
TGTGCCAGCTGGACACCGGGCAATTCACCCCTCCACTTT
CASWTPGNSPLHF
>TRBJ2-4|-|-|TRBV10-3
TGTGCCATCAGTGATGATGATCGGGGAAAAAACATTCAGTACTTC
CAISDDDRGKNIQYF
>TRBJ2-3|TRBD2|-|TRBV29-1
TGCAGCGTTGACGGGCGGGAGAGTGCAGATACGCAGTATTTT
CSVDGRESADTQYF
>TRBJ1-1|TRBD1|few|TRBV7-9
TGTGCCAGCAGCTTACTGACAGGGTTTGCTGAAGCTTTCTTT
CASSLLTGFAEAFF
>TRBJ2-3|-|-|TRBV7-8
TGTGCCAGCAGCTTCCCGCAGGCACAGATACGCAGTCTGTATTTT
CASSFPQAQIRSLYF
>TRBJ2-1|TRBD1|-|TRBV10-3
TGTGCCATCAGTGAGCCCCGGGACAGGGGAACTATTAATGAGCAGTTCTTC
CAISEPRDRGTINEQFF
>TRBJ1-5|-|-|TRBV5-1
TGCGCCAGCAGCTTGGAAGGGGGTAATCAGCCCCAGCATTTT
CASSLEGGNQPQHF
>TRBJ2-7|-|-|TRBV6-1
TGTGCCAGCAGTGAAGCTAACCAGCGGGTCTACGAGCAGTACTTC
CASSEANQRVYEQYF
>TRBJ2-2|TRBD1|-|TRBV6-6
TGTGCCAGCAGTTACAGTTGGACAGGGATCGCCGGGGAGCTGTTTTTT
CASSYSWTGIAGELFF
>TRBJ2-5|TRBD1|-|TRBV15
TGTGCCACCAGCAGTGACAGGGGGCGGGAGACCCAGTACTTC
CATSSDRGRETQYF
>TRBJ1-2|-|-|TRBV28
TGTGCCAGCACCGCCAAGAGCGGCTACACCTTC
CASTAKSGYTF
>TRBJ1-1|TRBD1|-|TRBV7-9
TGTGCCAGCAGCTCCCCACAGGGGGTGTACACTGAAGCTTTCTTT
CASSSPQGVYTEAFF
>TRBJ1-5|-|few|TRBV29-1
TGCAGCGTGTCTACAGGGTTGTTAGGCAATCAGCCCCAGCATTTT
CSVSTGLLGNQPQHF
>TRBJ1-1|-|-|TRBV7-9
TGTGCCAGCAGCTTAGCGTCCCTTTGGCATCCGAACACTGAAGCTTTCTTT
CASSLASLWHPNTEAFF
>TRBJ2-7|-|-|TRBV21-1
TGTGCCAGCAGATACCAGACAGGGACCTACGAGCAGTACTTC
CASRYQTGTYEQYF
>TRBJ2-2|TRBD1|few|TRBV6-6
TGTGCCAGCAGTTACTCGAACAGGGGGAACACCGGGGAGCTGTTTTTT
CASSYSNRGNTGELFF
>TRBJ1-4|-|-|TRBV2
TGTGCCAGATTACAGCCTCAGGATGGAAAACTGTTTTTT
CARLQPQDGKLFF
>TRBJ2-1|-|-|TRBV4-3
TGCGCCAGCAGCCAAAAACTAGCTTACTCCTACAATGAGCAGTTCTTC
CASSQKLAYSYNEQFF
>TRBJ1-1|-|-|TRBV7-2
TGTGCCAGCAGCTTTACAGGGAGGAACACTGAAGCTTTCTTT
CASSFTGRNTEAFF
>TRBJ2-7|-|-|TRBV10-3
TGTGCCATCAGGGGAACAGGCGATCGCTCCTACGAGCAGTACTTC
CAIRGTGDRSYEQYF
>TRBJ1-1|-|-|TRBV28
TGTGCCAGCAGACCAGGGCGTAACACTGAAGCTTTCTTT
CASRPGRNTEAFF
>TRBJ2-3|TRBD2|-|TRBV4-1
TGCGCCAGCAGCCAAGACCTTAGCGGGAGAACGCAGTATTTT
CASSQDLSGRTQYF
>TRBJ2-5|-|-|TRBV27
TGTGCCAGCAGCCGCGGGACAGTTCAGACCCAGTACTTC
CASSRGTVQTQYF
>TRBJ1-6|-|-|TRBV19
TGTGCCAGTCGAAGGGAGAGGAATTCACCCCTCCACTTT
CASRRERNSPLHF
>TRBJ2-7|TRBD1|-|TRBV2
TGTGCCAGCACCCTGGGACCGGGACAGCTTTTCTCCTACGAGCAGTACTTC
CASTLGPGQLFSYEQYF
>TRBJ2-1|TRBD2|-|TRBV5-1
TGCGCCAGCAGACCAGCGGGAATCAATGAGCAGTTCTTC
CASRPAGINEQFF